These 10 T cell receptor beta chains were all obtained from the same sample, sequenced in a study of CD8+CD57+ T cells in acquired aplastic anemia. The study profiled TCR beta VDJ and CDR3 using genomic DNA as template. TCRdb reanalysed the reads using MiXCR and keeps one entry per CDR3 protein. The sample contains just over 400,000 distinct CDR3 sequences, roughly 64% of which appear only once. Sequenced sample: sorted CD4+, CD8+, or CD8+CD57+ T cells (not recorded which) from PBMCs. These receptors all come from a human donor in good health, serving as a control.

About this clonotype itself: An end of the junction does not agree with germline; a read error may underlie this. The CDR3 DNA sequence: TGTGCCACCAGCAGAGCCGGGGACAGGGGGAATGAGCAGTTCTTC. This translates into CATSRAGDRGNEQFF. The V and J genes are TRBV9 and TRBJ2-1; 11 bases line up with TRBD1. From germline, CDR1 is SGDLS and CDR2 YYNGEE. This CDR3 comprises 15 residues. The variable domain in full, completed from reference TRBV9 and TRBJ2-1, reads DSGVTQTPKHLITATGQRVTLRCSPRSGDLSVYWYQQSLDQGLQFLIQYYNGEERAKGNILERFSAQQFPDLHSELNLSSLELGDSALYFCATSRAGDRGNEQFFGPGTRLTVL.

On this clonotype itself: One junction end disagrees with the germline gene, perhaps due to a read error. The chain joins TRBV7-2 to TRBJ2-7; D call uncertain. The CDR3 loop spans 14 amino acids. Looked up from germline, CDR1 is SGHTA and CDR2 is FQGNSA. Here the CDR3 reads CASSVPPWALQLGF. The CDR3 bases are TGTGCCAGCAGCGTACCTCCCTGGGCCCTCCAGCTTGGGTTC.

A word on this clonotype: Sequence at one end of the junction differs from germline and may be a read error. This rearrangement joins TRBV7-9 to TRBJ2-3; D possibly matches TRBD1 or TRBD2 (7 bases each). The CDR3 contains 15 residues. Germline values: CDR1 SEHNR, CDR2 FQNEAQ (reference sequence). The CDR3 sequence is CAISPGGGDTDTQYF. The CDR3 DNA reads TGTGCCATCAGCCCAGGGGGGGGGGACACAGATACGCAGTATTTT.

Concerning this clonotype: The CDR3 carries no conserved terminal phenylalanine or tryptophan, so it likely arises from a read error. No DNA is shown, since the ends of the CDR3 on it are uncertain; the CDR3 is the one TCRdb lists. V is TRBV7-3 and J is TRBJ1-2; no check of the table's D call, TRBD1, against the DNA was made. Germline V gene data show CDR1 as SGHTA and CDR2 as FQGTGA. Termini included, the CDR3 measures 13 amino acids. This chain's CDR3 is CASSLLGTGVYEQ.

V and J are TRBV7-2 and TRBJ2-1; possible D gene TRBD2, 6 bases. This CDR3 spans 15 amino acids. Deletions cut 5 bases from V and 16 bases from J, with 27 bases between. Germline V lookup: CDR1 SGHTA, CDR2 FQGNSA. Here the CDR3 DNA reads TGTGCCAGCAGCCTGTCGGAGGGGCGGGGTGATCAGTTCTTCTTC. Its translation: CASSLSEGRGDQFFF.

Concerning this clonotype: This may stem from a read error, because a much larger clone lies one nucleotide away. This rearrangement joins TRBV2 to TRBJ1-5, with D uncertain. This CDR3 is 15 amino acids long. V lost 5 bases to trimming and J lost 2 bases, with 13 bases between them. CDR1 is SNHLY and CDR2 is FYNNEI in the germline V gene. In DNA, the CDR3 is TGTGCCAGCAGTTTGGACGGACTCGGCAATCAGCCCCAGCATTTT. This encodes CASSLDGLGNQPQHF.

In this sample, this clonotype turned up many times. The chain carries TRBV19 and TRBJ2-2; possibly TRBD1 for D (7 bases). The germline V gene encodes CDR1 LNHDA and CDR2 SQIVND (reference sequence). V was pared by 8 bases and J by 1 base, with 14 bases between. CDR3 length: 15 amino acids. The CDR3 loop reads CASQGGDRNTGELFF. CDR3 bases: TGTGCCAGTCAGGGGGGAGACAGGAACACCGGGGAGCTGTTTTTT. The variable domain in full, with the rest retrieved from reference TRBV19 and TRBJ2-2, is DGGITQSPKYLFRKEGQNVTLSCEQNLNHDAMYWYRQDPGQGLRLIYYSQIVNDFQKGDIAEGYSVSREKKESFPLTVTSAQKNPTAFYLCASQGGDRNTGELFFGEGSRLTVL.

The chain links TRBV10-2 to TRBJ2-2, with D unresolved. Trimming shortened V by 6 bases and J by 4 bases, and 6 bases separated the two germline ends. The CDR3 loop spans 12 amino acids. CDR1 and CDR2 (germline): WSHSY, SAAADI. The CDR3 bases are TGCGCCAGCAGCTCGCTCACCGGGGAGCTGTTTTTT. Amino acids: CASSSLTGELFF.

Comments on this clonotype: The conserved phenylalanine or tryptophan normally closing the CDR3 is absent here, so this likely arose from a read error. The limits of the CDR3 on the DNA are not certain, so only TCRdb's listed CDR3 is given. This chain links TRBV19 with TRBJ1-2. A total of 15 residues make up the CDR3, ends included. In germline, CDR1 is LNHDA, CDR2 SQIVND (reference sequence). CDR3 sequence: CASSDSGTSEQYFTP.

The rearrangement joins TRBV20-1 to TRBJ1-1; D not certain. This CDR3 has 11 residues. Germline V CDR1 and CDR2: DFQATT, SNEGSKA (reference sequence). Trimming stripped 7 bases from V and 0 bases from J, with 6 bases between. CDR3 region: CSVALNTEAFF. The CDR3 coding sequence is TGCAGTGTGGCGCTGAACACTGAAGCTTTCTTT.